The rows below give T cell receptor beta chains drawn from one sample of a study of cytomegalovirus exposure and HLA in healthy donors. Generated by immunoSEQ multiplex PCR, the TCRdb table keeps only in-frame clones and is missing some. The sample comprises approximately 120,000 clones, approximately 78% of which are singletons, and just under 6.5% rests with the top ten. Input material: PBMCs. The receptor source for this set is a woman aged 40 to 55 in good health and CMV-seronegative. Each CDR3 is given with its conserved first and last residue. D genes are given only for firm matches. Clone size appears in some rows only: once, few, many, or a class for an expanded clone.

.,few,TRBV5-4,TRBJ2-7,CASSPNPGVYEQYF,TGTGCCAGCAGCCCTAACCCGGGGGTCTACGAGCAGTACTTC
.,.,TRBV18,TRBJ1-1,CASSPERGEAFF,TGTGCCAGCTCACCAGAACGGGGTGAAGCTTTCTTT
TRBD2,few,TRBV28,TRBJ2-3,CASSRMTSGLSDTQYF,TGTGCCAGCAGCCGTATGACTAGCGGTCTGTCAGATACGCAGTATTTT
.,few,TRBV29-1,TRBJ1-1,CSVARQENTEAFF,TGCAGCGTTGCCCGACAGGAGAACACTGAAGCTTTCTTT
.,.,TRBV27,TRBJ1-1,CASSSLGHWNTEAFF,TGTGCCAGCAGTTCCTTGGGACACTGGAACACTGAAGCTTTCTTT
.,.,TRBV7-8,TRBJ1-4,CASSPLAGVVNEKLFF,TGTGCCAGCAGCCCTTTAGCAGGGGTTGTTAATGAAAAACTGTTTTTT
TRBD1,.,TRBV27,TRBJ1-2,CASSPQIGQGGYTF,TGTGCCAGCAGTCCCCAAATTGGACAGGGTGGCTACACCTTC
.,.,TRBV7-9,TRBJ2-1,CSSSSPRRGMIYNEQFF,TGTTCCAGCAGCTCCCCCCGTAGGGGGATGATCTACAATGAGCAGTTCTTC
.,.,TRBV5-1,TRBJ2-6,CASSVWADSGANVLTF,TGCGCCAGCAGCGTGTGGGCAGACTCTGGGGCCAACGTCCTGACTTTC
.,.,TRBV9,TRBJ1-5,CASSQGTNQPQHF,TGTGCCAGCAGCCAGGGTACTAATCAGCCCCAGCATTTT
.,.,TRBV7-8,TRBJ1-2,CASSSDRQAVGGYTF,TGTGCCAGCAGCTCCGACCGACAGGCAGTCGGCGGCTACACCTTC
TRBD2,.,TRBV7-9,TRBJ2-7,CSSSSHLDSGRGEQYF,TGTTCCAGCAGCTCCCACCTAGATAGCGGGAGAGGCGAGCAGTACTTC
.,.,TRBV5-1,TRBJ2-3,CASSATGSTDTQYF,TGCGCCAGCAGCGCCACCGGGAGCACAGATACGCAGTATTTT
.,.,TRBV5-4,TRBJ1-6,CASSLFGGSSYNSPLHF,TGTGCCAGCAGCTTGTTTGGGGGGAGCTCCTATAATTCACCCCTCCACTTT
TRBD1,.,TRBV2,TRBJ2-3,CASSELLAGGFDTQYF,TGTGCCAGCAGTGAATTATTAGCAGGGGGATTTGATACGCAGTATTTT
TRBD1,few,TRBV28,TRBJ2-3,CASSLGTGGTDTQYF,TGTGCCAGCAGCCTAGGGACAGGGGGAACAGATACGCAGTATTTT
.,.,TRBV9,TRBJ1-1,CASSVGGAGVSAFF,TGTGCCAGCAGCGTAGGGGGTGCGGGGGTCTCGGCTTTCTTT
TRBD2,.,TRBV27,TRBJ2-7,CASSWTSGSYEQYF,TGTGCCAGCAGTTGGACTAGCGGTTCCTACGAGCAGTACTTC
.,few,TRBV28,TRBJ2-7,CASSQSYEQYF,TGTGCCAGCAGCCAATCCTACGAGCAGTACTTC
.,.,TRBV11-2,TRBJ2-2,CASGAGPINTGELFF,TGTGCCAGCGGTGCGGGACCGATAAACACCGGGGAGCTGTTTTTT
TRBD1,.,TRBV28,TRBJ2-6,CASSLLTGGRANVLTF,TGTGCCAGCAGTCTCCTCACAGGGGGCCGGGCCAACGTCCTGACTTTC
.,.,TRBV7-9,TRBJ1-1,CASEVTEAFF,TGTGCCAGCGAGGTCACTGAAGCTTTCTTT
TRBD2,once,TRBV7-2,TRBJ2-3,CASSYPIAGGADTQYF,TGTGCCAGCAGCTACCCTATAGCGGGAGGAGCAGATACGCAGTATTTT
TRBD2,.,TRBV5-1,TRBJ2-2,CASSPTSGTGELFF,TGCGCCAGCAGCCCTACTAGCGGTACCGGGGAGCTGTTTTTT
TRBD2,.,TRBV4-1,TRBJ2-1,CASSRISGPYNEQFF,TGCGCCAGCAGCCGCATTAGCGGGCCCTACAATGAGCAGTTCTTC
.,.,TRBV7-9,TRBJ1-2,CASSRTTDGYTF,TGTGCCAGCAGCCGGACTACGGATGGCTACACCTTC
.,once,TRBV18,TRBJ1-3,CASSPSRGLGNTIYF,TGTGCCAGCTCACCATCAAGGGGGTTAGGAAACACCATATATTTT
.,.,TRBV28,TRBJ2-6,CASRGALPGANGLTF,TGTGCCAGCAGGGGGGCACTCCCTGGGGCCAACGGCCTGACTTTC
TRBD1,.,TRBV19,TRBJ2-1,CATNGQGAYNEQFF,TGTGCCACCAATGGACAGGGGGCCTACAATGAGCAGTTCTTC
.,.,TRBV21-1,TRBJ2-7,CASSFRDCTIPRLTYEQYF,TGTGCCAGCAGCTTTCGGGACTGCACCATTCCACGCCTTACCTACGAGCAGTACTTC
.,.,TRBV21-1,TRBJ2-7,CASSNIRVSSYEQYF,TGTGCCAGCAGCAATATCAGGGTTAGCTCCTACGAGCAGTACTTC
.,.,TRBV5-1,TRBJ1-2,CASSSPRGDYVYTF,TGCGCCAGCAGCTCCCCTAGGGGGGACTATGTCTACACCTTC
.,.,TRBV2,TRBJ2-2,CASRADTGELFF,TGTGCCAGCAGGGCAGACACCGGGGAGCTGTTTTTT
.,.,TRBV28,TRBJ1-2,CASSLLSGSNYGYTF,TGTGCCAGCAGTTTATTGTCAGGTTCCAACTATGGCTACACCTTC
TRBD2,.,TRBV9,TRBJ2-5,CASSVAGREAQYF,TGTGCCAGCAGCGTAGCTGGGCGGGAGGCCCAGTACTTC
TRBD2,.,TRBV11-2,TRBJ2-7,CASSLAGTSSYEQYF,TGTGCCAGCAGCTTAGCGGGGACTAGCTCGTACGAGCAGTACTTC
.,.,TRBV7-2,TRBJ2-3,CASSFGFSGEDTQYF,TGTGCCAGCAGCTTCGGGTTTTCGGGGGAAGATACGCAGTATTTT
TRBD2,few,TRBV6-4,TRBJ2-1,CASSDSSGSYNEQFF,TGTGCCAGCAGTGACTCTAGCGGGAGTTACAATGAGCAGTTCTTC
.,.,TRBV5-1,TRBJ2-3,CASSLVGHDADTQYF,TGCGCCAGCAGCTTGGTGGGGCATGACGCAGATACGCAGTATTTT
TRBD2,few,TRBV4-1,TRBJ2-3,CASARLAGPKTTDTQYF,TGCGCCAGCGCCCGACTAGCGGGGCCTAAAACTACAGATACGCAGTATTTT
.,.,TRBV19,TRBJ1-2,CASRLTQGRYGYTF,TGTGCCAGTAGGCTCACGCAGGGAAGATATGGCTACACCTTC
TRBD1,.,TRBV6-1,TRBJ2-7,CASSEAGDRGPGEQYF,TGTGCCAGCAGTGAAGCGGGGGACAGGGGGCCTGGCGAGCAGTACTTC
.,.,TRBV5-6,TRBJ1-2,CASSLGTTNYGYTF,TGTGCCAGCAGCTTAGGGACTACTAACTATGGCTACACCTTC
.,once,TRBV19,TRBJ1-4,CASSPDRRSREKLFF,TGTGCCAGTAGTCCAGACAGACGCTCGAGGGAAAAACTGTTTTTT
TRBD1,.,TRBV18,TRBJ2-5,CASSPGTAKTQYF,TGTGCCAGCTCACCCGGGACAGCAAAGACCCAGTACTTC
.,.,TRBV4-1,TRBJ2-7,CASSLQGGYEQYF,TGCGCCAGCAGCCTCCAGGGTGGGTACGAGCAGTACTTC
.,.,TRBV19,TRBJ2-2,CASRVGAGELFF,TGTGCCAGTAGAGTCGGGGCCGGGGAGCTGTTTTTT
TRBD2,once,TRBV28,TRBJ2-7,CASSFGPGTSGNSYEQYF,TGTGCCAGCAGTTTTGGGCCCGGGACTAGCGGCAACTCCTACGAGCAGTACTTC
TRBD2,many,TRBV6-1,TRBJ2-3,CASSEVSGRTDTQYF,TGTGCCAGCAGTGAAGTTAGCGGGAGAACAGATACGCAGTATTTT
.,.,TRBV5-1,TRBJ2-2,CASAGTSNTGELFF,TGCGCCAGCGCCGGGACTTCGAACACCGGGGAGCTGTTTTTT
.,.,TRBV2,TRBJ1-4,CASNPSRRNEKLFF,TGTGCCAGCAACCCATCTCGGCGGAATGAAAAACTGTTTTTT
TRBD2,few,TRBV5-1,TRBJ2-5,CASSPLAGVSETQYF,TGCGCCAGCAGCCCCCTAGCGGGAGTATCAGAGACCCAGTACTTC
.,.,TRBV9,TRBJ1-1,CASSPIGGNTEAFF,TGTGCCAGCAGCCCCATCGGGGGTAACACTGAAGCTTTCTTT
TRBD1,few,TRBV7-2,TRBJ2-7,CASSWDSSSYEQYF,TGTGCCAGCAGCTGGGACAGTAGCTCCTACGAGCAGTACTTC
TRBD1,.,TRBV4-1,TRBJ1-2,CASSQESADRSGYTF,TGCGCCAGCAGCCAAGAGAGCGCGGACAGGAGTGGCTACACCTTC
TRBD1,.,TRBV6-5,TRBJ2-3,CASSYDRGTDTQYF,TGTGCCAGCAGTTACGACAGGGGGACAGATACGCAGTATTTT
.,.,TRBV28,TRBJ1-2,CASSLSVRVGYTF,TGTGCCAGCAGTTTAAGTGTCCGGGTAGGCTACACCTTC